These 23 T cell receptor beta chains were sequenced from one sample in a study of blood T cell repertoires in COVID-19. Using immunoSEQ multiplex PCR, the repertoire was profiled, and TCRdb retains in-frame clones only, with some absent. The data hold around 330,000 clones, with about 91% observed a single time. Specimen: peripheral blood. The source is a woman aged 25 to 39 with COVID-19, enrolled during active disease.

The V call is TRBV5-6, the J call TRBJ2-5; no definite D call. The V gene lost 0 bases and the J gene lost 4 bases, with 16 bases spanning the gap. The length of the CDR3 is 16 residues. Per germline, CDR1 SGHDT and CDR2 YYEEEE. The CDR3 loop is CASSLAGAEAGETQYF. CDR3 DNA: TGTGCCAGCAGCTTGGCCGGAGCAGAGGCCGGAGAGACCCAGTACTTC.

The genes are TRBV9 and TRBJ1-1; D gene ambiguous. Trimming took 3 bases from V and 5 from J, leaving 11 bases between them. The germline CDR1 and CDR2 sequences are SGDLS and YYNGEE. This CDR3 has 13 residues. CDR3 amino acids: CASSGWRGTEAFF. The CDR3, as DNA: TGTGCCAGCAGCGGTTGGCGCGGAACTGAAGCTTTCTTT.

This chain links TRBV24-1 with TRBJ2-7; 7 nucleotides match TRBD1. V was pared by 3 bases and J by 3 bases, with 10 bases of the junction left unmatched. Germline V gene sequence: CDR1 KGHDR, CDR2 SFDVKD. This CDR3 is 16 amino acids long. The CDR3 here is CATSDGGQTMDYEQYF. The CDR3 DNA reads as TGTGCCACCAGTGATGGGGGACAGACAATGGACTACGAGCAGTACTTC.

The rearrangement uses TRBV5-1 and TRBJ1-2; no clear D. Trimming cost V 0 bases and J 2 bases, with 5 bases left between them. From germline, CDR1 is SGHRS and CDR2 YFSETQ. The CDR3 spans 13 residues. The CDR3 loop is CASSLDENYGYTF. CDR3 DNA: TGCGCCAGCAGCTTGGATGAGAACTATGGCTACACCTTC.

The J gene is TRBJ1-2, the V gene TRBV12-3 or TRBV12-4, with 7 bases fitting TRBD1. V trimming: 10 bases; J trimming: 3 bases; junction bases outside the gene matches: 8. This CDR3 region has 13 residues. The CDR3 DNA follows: TGTGCCACCTACAGGGGTGGAGACTATGGCTACACCTTC. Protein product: CATYRGGDYGYTF.

The CDR3 DNA reads TGTGCCAGCAGCTTAGACCCCGCAGCCTACAATGAGCAGTTCTTC. Encoded protein: CASSLDPAAYNEQFF. This chain links TRBV11-2 with TRBJ2-1; no firm D call. The V end was cut by 0 bases, the J end by 2 bases, with 8 bases between. Germline lookup yields CDR1 SGHAT and CDR2 FQNNGV. The CDR3 is made up of 15 amino acids. The full variable domain, with the rest looked up from reference TRBV11-2 and TRBJ2-1, is EAGVAQSPRYKIIEKRQSVAFWCNPISGHATLYWYQQILGQGPKLLIQFQNNGVVDDSQLPKDRFSAERLKGVDSTLKIQPAKLEDSAVYLCASSLDPAAYNEQFFGPGTRLTVL.

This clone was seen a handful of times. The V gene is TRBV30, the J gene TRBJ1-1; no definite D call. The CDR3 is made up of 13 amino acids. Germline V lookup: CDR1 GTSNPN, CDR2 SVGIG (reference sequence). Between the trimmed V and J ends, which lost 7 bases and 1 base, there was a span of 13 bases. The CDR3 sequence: CASGKLWNTEAFF. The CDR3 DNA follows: TGTGCCTCGGGGAAACTCTGGAACACTGAAGCTTTCTTT.

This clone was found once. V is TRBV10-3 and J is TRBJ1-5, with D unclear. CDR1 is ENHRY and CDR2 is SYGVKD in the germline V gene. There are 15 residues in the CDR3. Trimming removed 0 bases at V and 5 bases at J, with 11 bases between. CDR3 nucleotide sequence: TGTGCCATCAGTGAGTCTCCCCCAGTTGATCAGCCCCAGCATTTT. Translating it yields CAISESPPVDQPQHF.

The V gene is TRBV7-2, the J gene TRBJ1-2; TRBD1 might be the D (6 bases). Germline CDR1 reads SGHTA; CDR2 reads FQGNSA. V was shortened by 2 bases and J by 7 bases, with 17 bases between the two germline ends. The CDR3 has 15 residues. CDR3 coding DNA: TGTGCCAGCAGCTTAAACATCCGGGGGGCGGTTGGCTACACCTTC. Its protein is CASSLNIRGAVGYTF.

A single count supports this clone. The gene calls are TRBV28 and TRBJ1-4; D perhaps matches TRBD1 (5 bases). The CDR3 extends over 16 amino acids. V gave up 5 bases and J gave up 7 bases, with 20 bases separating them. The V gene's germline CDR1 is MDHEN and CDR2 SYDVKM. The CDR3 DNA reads TGTGCCAGCAGTACTCCAGGACTCGGGGGGGGTGAAAAACTGTTTTTT. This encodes CASSTPGLGGGEKLFF.

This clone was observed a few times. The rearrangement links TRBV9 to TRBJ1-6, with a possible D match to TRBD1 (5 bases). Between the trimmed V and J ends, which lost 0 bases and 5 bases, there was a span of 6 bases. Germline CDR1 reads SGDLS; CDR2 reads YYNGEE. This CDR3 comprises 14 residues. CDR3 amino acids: CASSVAQDNSPLHF. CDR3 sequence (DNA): TGTGCCAGCAGCGTAGCACAGGATAATTCACCCCTCCACTTT. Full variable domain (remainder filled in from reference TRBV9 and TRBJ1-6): DSGVTQTPKHLITATGQRVTLRCSPRSGDLSVYWYQQSLDQGLQFLIQYYNGEERAKGNILERFSAQQFPDLHSELNLSSLELGDSALYFCASSVAQDNSPLHFGNGTRLTVT.

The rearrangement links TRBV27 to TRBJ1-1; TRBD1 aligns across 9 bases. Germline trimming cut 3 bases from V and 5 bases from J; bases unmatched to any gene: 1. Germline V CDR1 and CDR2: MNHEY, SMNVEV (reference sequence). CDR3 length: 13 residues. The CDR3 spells CASSFGTGTEAFF. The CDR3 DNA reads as TGTGCCAGCAGTTTCGGGACAGGGACTGAAGCTTTCTTT.

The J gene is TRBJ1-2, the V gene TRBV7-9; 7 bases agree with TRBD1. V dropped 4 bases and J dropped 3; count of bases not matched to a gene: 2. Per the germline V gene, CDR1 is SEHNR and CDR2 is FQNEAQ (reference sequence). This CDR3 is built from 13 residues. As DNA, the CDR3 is TGTGCCAGCAGCTGGGGACAGTACTATGGCTACACCTTC. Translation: CASSWGQYYGYTF.

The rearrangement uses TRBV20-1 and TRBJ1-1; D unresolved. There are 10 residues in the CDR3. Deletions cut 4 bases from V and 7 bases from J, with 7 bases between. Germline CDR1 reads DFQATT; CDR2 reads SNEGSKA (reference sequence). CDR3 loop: CSATELEAFF. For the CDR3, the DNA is TGCAGTGCTACAGAACTTGAAGCTTTCTTT.

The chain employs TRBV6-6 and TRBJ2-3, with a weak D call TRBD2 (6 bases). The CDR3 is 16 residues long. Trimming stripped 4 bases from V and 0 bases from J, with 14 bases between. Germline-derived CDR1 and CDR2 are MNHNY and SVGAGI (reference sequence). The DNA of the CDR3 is TGTGCCAGCAGTTCCCGGGCAGGGACTAGCACAGATACGCAGTATTTT. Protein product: CASSSRAGTSTDTQYF.

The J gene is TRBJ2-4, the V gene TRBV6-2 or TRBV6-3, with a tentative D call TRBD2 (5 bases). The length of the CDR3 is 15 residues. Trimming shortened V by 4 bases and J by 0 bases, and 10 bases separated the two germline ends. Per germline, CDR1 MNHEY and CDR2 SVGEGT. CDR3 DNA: TGTGCCAGCAGTTGGCTAGGACTAGCCAAAAACATTCAGTACTTC. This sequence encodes CASSWLGLAKNIQYF.

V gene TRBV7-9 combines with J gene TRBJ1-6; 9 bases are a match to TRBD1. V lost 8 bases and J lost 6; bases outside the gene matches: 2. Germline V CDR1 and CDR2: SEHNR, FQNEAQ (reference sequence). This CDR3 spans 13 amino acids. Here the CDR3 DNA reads TGTGCCAGCGCGGGACAGGGTAATTCACCCCTCCACTTT. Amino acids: CASAGQGNSPLHF.

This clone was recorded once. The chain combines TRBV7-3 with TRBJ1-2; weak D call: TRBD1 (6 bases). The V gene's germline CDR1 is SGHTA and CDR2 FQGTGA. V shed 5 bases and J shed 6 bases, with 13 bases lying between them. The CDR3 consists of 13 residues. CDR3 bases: TGTGCCAGCAGCACGACAGGCCGGGATGGCTACACCTTC. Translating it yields CASSTTGRDGYTF.

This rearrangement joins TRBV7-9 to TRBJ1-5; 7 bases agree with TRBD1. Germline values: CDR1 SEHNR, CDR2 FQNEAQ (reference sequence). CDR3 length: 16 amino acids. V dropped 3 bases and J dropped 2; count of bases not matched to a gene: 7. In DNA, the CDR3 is TGTGCCAGCAGCTTGGGGACAGCGGGAGGCAATCAGCCCCAGCATTTT. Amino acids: CASSLGTAGGNQPQHF.

This CDR3 is CATSDLWTAQFF. The CDR3 DNA follows: TGTGCCACCAGTGATTTATGGACAGCCCAGTTCTTC. This chain links TRBV24-1 with TRBJ2-1, with D possibly matching TRBD1 (6 bases). The CDR3 extends over 12 amino acids. V dropped 1 base and J dropped 13 bases, with 10 bases sitting between them. CDR1 is KGHDR and CDR2 is SFDVKD in the germline V gene.

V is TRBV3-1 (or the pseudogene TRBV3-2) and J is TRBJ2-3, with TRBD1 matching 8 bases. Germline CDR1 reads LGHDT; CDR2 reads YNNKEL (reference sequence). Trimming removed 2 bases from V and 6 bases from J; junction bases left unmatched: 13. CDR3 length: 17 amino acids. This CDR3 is CASSQPLGTGHTDTQYF. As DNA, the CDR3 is TGTGCCAGCAGCCAACCTTTGGGGACAGGACACACCGATACGCAGTATTTT.

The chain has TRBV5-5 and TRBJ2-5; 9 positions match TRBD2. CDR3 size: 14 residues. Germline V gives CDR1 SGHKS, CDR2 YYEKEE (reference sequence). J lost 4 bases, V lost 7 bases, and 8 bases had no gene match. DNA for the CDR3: TGTGCCAGCTCGCGGGGGGGCGTTGTAGAGACCCAGTACTTC. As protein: CASSRGGVVETQYF.

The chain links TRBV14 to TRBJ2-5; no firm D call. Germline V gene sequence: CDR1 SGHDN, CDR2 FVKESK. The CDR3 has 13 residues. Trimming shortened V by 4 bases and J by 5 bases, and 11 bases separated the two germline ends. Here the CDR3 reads CASSRSFAETQYF. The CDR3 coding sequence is TGTGCCAGCAGCCGAAGTTTCGCGGAGACCCAGTACTTC.